This T cell receptor (beta chain) was captured in a study of vaccination and CD4 T cells after COVID-19. The study, taken as a whole, reports: Going from about 22 to 38, median SARS-CoV-2-reactive clonotypes did not rise significantly. For convalescent patients, a median about 90% of reactive clones surfaced exclusively after vaccination.

The germline gives CDR1 SGDLS, CDR2 YYNGEE. V dropped 3 bases and J dropped 4; count of bases not matched to a gene: 11. The CDR3 is 16 amino acids. This clonotype was counted between two and nine times. Its antigen is not identified. Stated treatment: approximately nine-day PBMC culture with coronavirus spike peptide pools or control peptides (ViraFEST assay). PCR positivity was dated March to December 2020, before US Alpha, Beta and Delta variants. Researchers used the Oncomine TCR Beta short-read assay to sequence DNA from cultured CD4+ T cells. TCRdb re-called the PCR reads through MiXCR, storing one row per CDR3 protein. The sample comprises under 4,500 distinct CDR3 sequences, around 21% of which are singletons, and around a fifth rests with the top ten.

The chain employs TRBV9 and TRBJ2-5, with TRBD2 matching over 8 bases. The sequenced sample was CD4+ T cells from blood, cultured in vitro. The clonotype was recovered from a human donor who had recovered from COVID-19. The CDR3 nucleotides read TGTGCCAGCAGCGCTAGCGGGCGGGGAGGCGGAGAGACCCAGTACTTC. Residues: CASSASGRGGGETQYF.